This T cell receptor beta chain was sequenced during a study of T-cell reconstitution after alpha-beta-depleted transplantation in children. Overall study results and limits: Surviving recipient cells, namely T cells and thymic progenitors, were the source of high day-60 TCRbeta diversity in some patients. Expanded clones from the graft, numbering several hundred, reportedly supplied alpha-beta T cells about two months after transplant. At the one-year point after transplant, T-cell counts and TCRbeta diversity were found to come mostly from T cells that had been newly produced.

This CDR3 region has 12 residues. V lost 6 bases, J lost 6 bases, and 10 bases lay in between. Unique molecular identifiers were built into the TCRbeta library. A single record per CDR3 protein comes from TCRdb applying MiXCR to the PCR reads. The sample shows about 600,000 distinct CDR3 sequences, approximately 22% of them seen only once. This clonotype was seen repeatedly, ten times or more. Its antigen is not identified. Specimen: PBMCs, mostly from graft donor cells, collected 360 days after TCRalphabeta/CD19-depleted stem cell transplant. V is TRBV12-3 or TRBV12-4 and J is TRBJ2-3; D uncertain. The TCR was taken from a boy in the first two years of life who had a stem cell transplant for acute myeloid leukemia, so the T cells may come from the graft donor. CDR3 coding DNA: TGTGCCAGCAGCCCCGCCTTTGATACGCAGTATTTT. It translates to CASSPAFDTQYF.